These 32 T cell receptor beta chains originate from one sample sequenced in a study of T cell changes during pregnancy in multiple sclerosis. Libraries were prepared by immunoSEQ multiplex PCR; TCRdb keeps only in-frame clonotypes and omits some of them. There are about 34,000 clones in the sample; approximately 90% occur only once, and over 3.5% lies in the top ten. The source was CD8+ T cells from peripheral blood mononuclear cells, collected in the second trimester of pregnancy. The receptors shown here come from a female donor with multiple sclerosis, enrolled in a pregnancy study.

The V gene is TRBV27, the J gene TRBJ2-7; maybe TRBD1 (6 bases). Germline CDR1 MNHEY, CDR2 SMNVEV (reference sequence). The germline V and J ends were trimmed by 8 bases and 4 bases, with 15 bases remaining between them. The CDR3 length is 13 residues. CDR3 sequence reads: CASAPGTPYEQYF. The CDR3 bases are TGTGCCAGCGCCCCCGGGACACCGTACGAGCAGTACTTC.

The CDR3 region is CASSPSSLNTGELFF. Written as DNA, the CDR3 is TGTGCCAGCAGCCCCTCGTCCTTGAACACCGGGGAGCTGTTTTTT. The chain recombines TRBV7-9 with TRBJ2-2; no clear D gene. This CDR3 region has 15 residues. Germline V gene lookup returns CDR1 SEHNR and CDR2 FQNEAQ (reference sequence). Trimming pared 5 bases from V and 1 base from J, leaving 11 bases between.

The chain joins TRBV5-1 to TRBJ2-3; TRBD2 agrees at 16 bases. The CDR3 contains 20 residues. Germline CDR1 reads SGHRS; CDR2 reads YFSETQ. J was trimmed by 1 base and V by 0 bases; bases with no gene match: 8. CDR3 nucleotides: TGCGCCAGCAGCTTGGCCGGGACTAGCGGGAGGGCCAGGGGCACAGATACGCAGTATTTT. The encoded protein is CASSLAGTSGRARGTDTQYF.

The J gene is TRBJ1-5, the V gene TRBV4-3; the D gene is possibly TRBD1 (5 bases). Trimming stripped 0 bases from V and 4 bases from J, with 10 bases between. Germline V gives CDR1 LGHNA, CDR2 YSLEER. The CDR3 consists of 15 residues. CDR3: CASSQEWTHNQPQHF. The DNA of the CDR3 is TGCGCCAGCAGCCAAGAGTGGACACATAATCAGCCCCAGCATTTT.

The chain recombines TRBV4-2 with TRBJ2-7, with D possibly matching TRBD2 (6 bases). The CDR3 spans 17 residues. V lost 5 bases to trimming and J lost 0 bases, with 20 bases between them. Germline values: CDR1 LGHNA, CDR2 YNFKEQ. CDR3 nucleotides: TGTGCCAGCAGCGTGACTGGGGTACGGGGGAGCTCCTACGAGCAGTACTTC. This gives the protein CASSVTGVRGSSYEQYF.

The rearrangement uses TRBV2 and TRBJ2-1; TRBD1 might be the D (5 bases). V was clipped by 7 bases and J by 9 bases, with 13 bases between them. The CDR3 consists of 12 residues. In germline, CDR1 is SNHLY, CDR2 FYNNEI. CDR3 loop: CASMSGSGEQFF. The CDR3 bases are TGTGCCAGCATGTCAGGGTCCGGTGAGCAGTTCTTC.

The chain combines TRBV13 with TRBJ2-1; TRBD2 matches at 12 bases. From germline, CDR1 is PRHDT and CDR2 FYEKMQ (reference sequence). V trimming: 4 bases; J trimming: 8 bases; junction bases outside the gene matches: 9. The CDR3 spans 16 residues. The DNA of the CDR3 is TGTGCCAGCAGCTCATTACTAGCGGGAGGTAACGATGAGCAGTTCTTC. Its protein product is CASSSLLAGGNDEQFF.

The chain uses TRBV20-1 and TRBJ2-1; 8 nucleotides line up with TRBD1. The germline V gene encodes CDR1 DFQATT and CDR2 SNEGSKA (reference sequence). The CDR3 sequence is 10 residues long. Trimming at V came to 5 bases and at J to 16 bases, leaving 7 bases not matched to a gene. The CDR3 region has the DNA TGCAGTGCTCTGGGACAGGTGTTATTCTTC. It codes for CSALGQVLFF.

V is TRBV2 and J is TRBJ1-3; maybe TRBD1 (5 bases). CDR1 SNHLY and CDR2 FYNNEI come from the germline V gene. Trimming pared 3 bases from V and 1 base from J, leaving 10 bases between. The CDR3 has 15 residues. Here the CDR3 reads CASSEGRESGNTIYF. The DNA for the CDR3 is TGTGCCAGCAGTGAGGGCAGGGAATCTGGAAACACCATATATTTT.

V and J are TRBV19 and TRBJ2-7, with 9 bases fitting TRBD2. The germline V gene has CDR1 LNHDA and CDR2 SQIVND (reference sequence). V lost 5 bases and J lost 2; bases outside the gene matches: 7. The CDR3 has 15 residues. This CDR3 is CASSVRLAETYEQYF. The CDR3 bases are TGTGCCAGTAGTGTGAGACTAGCGGAAACCTACGAGCAGTACTTC.

The chain has TRBV6-6 and TRBJ1-5; no reliable D call. The CDR3 has 11 residues. Germline CDR1 reads MNHNY; CDR2 reads SVGAGI (reference sequence). Trimming cost V 10 bases and J 9 bases, with 13 bases left between them. Here the CDR3 DNA reads TGTGCCACCGGACGGGGATCGCCCCAGCATTTT. It specifies CATGRGSPQHF.

The V call is TRBV5-1, the J call TRBJ2-7; no clear D gene. This CDR3 has 17 amino acids. Germline V lookup: CDR1 SGHRS, CDR2 YFSETQ. V lost 0 bases and J lost 0, with 16 bases in between. CDR3 in DNA: TGCGCCAGCAGCTTGGAGGCTGGCGGCAAAAGCTCCTACGAGCAGTACTTC. This translates into CASSLEAGGKSSYEQYF.

The V and J genes are TRBV5-6 and TRBJ2-1; TRBD1 matches 8 bases. The V and J ends lost 5 bases and 5 bases, in that order; junction bases with no gene match: 9. The CDR3 spans 15 residues. In germline, CDR1 is SGHDT, CDR2 YYEEEE. CDR3 bases: TGTGCCAGCAGTAAACCGGGACAGGCTGACAATGAGCAGTTCTTC. This translates into CASSKPGQADNEQFF.

This clone has a handful of counts. This CDR3 is CASSQGQGDLYGYTF. The CDR3 nucleotides read TGCGCCAGCAGCCAAGGACAGGGTGATCTCTATGGCTACACCTTC. The chain has TRBV4-1 and TRBJ1-2, with 7 positions matching TRBD1. Germline V CDR1 and CDR2: MGHRA, YSYEKL. Trimming removed 1 base from V and 4 bases from J; junction bases left unmatched: 6. The CDR3 is 15 amino acids.

V is TRBV4-1 and J is TRBJ2-7, with a possible D match to TRBD1 (5 bases). The V end lost 6 bases, the J end lost 4 bases, and 19 bases lay between the germline ends. This CDR3 region has 15 residues. Per germline, CDR1 MGHRA and CDR2 YSYEKL. CDR3 DNA: TGCGCCAGCAGTTCATGGTCTAGGGGTTTATACGAGCAGTACTTC. Translation: CASSSWSRGLYEQYF.

The V call is TRBV30, the J call TRBJ1-2, with D possibly matching TRBD1 (5 bases). The V and J ends lost 0 bases and 2 bases respectively, with 16 bases between them. CDR3 size: 16 residues. In germline, CDR1 is GTSNPN, CDR2 SVGIG (reference sequence). This chain's CDR3 is CAWSVSTEIINYGYTF. The CDR3 DNA reads TGTGCCTGGAGTGTTTCGACAGAGATTATCAACTATGGCTACACCTTC.

The CDR3, as DNA: TGTGCCAGCAGCTTCCTGGGACAGAGCACAGATACGCAGTATTTT. Its translation is CASSFLGQSTDTQYF. The chain links TRBV7-3 to TRBJ2-3; TRBD1 agrees at 7 bases. J lost 0 bases, V lost 3 bases, and 3 bases had no gene match. CDR3 length: 15 amino acids. Germline CDR1 reads SGHTA; CDR2 reads FQGTGA.

The V call is TRBV7-2, the J call TRBJ1-2; 12 positions agree with TRBD1. The CDR3 has 18 residues. Per germline, CDR1 SGHTA and CDR2 FQGNSA. Trimming took 4 bases from V and 6 from J; bases not matched to a gene: 15. The CDR3 nucleotides are TGTGCCAGCAGCTCCGGTCCTCGGGACAGGGGGCGAGGGAATGGCTACACCTTC. Amino acids: CASSSGPRDRGRGNGYTF.

This clone was detected only once. V usage is TRBV19 and J usage is TRBJ2-7; 8 bases match TRBD1. The CDR3 totals 14 residues. The trim removed 3 bases at V and 4 bases at J, leaving 5 bases unmatched. In germline, CDR1 is LNHDA, CDR2 SQIVND (reference sequence). The CDR3 DNA is TGTGCCAGTAGTATGGGCAGGGGGCTGTACGAGCAGTACTTC. Translating it yields CASSMGRGLYEQYF.

The chain recombines TRBV15 with TRBJ2-1; the D gene is possibly TRBD2 (5 bases). Trimming took off 5 bases at V and 0 bases at J, with 8 bases between the two ends. There are 14 residues in the CDR3. Germline CDR1 is LNHNV and CDR2 is YYDKDF (reference sequence). CDR3 nucleotides: TGTGCCACCAGCGGTGACTACTCCTACAATGAGCAGTTCTTC. This translates into CATSGDYSYNEQFF.

The chain carries TRBV7-9 and TRBJ1-1; a possible D gene is TRBD1 (6 bases). The V end lost 5 bases, the J end lost 2 bases, and 18 bases lay between the germline ends. The CDR3 spans 16 residues. The germline V gene encodes CDR1 SEHNR and CDR2 FQNEAQ (reference sequence). Here the CDR3 reads CASSTYPGQKNTEAFF. CDR3 bases: TGTGCCAGCAGCACCTACCCTGGACAGAAAAACACTGAAGCTTTCTTT.

The J gene is TRBJ2-5, the V gene TRBV27; TRBD2 matches 7 bases. The CDR3 is made up of 16 amino acids. V dropped 0 bases and J dropped 5; count of bases not matched to a gene: 9. Germline CDR1 and CDR2: MNHEY and SMNVEV (reference sequence). CDR3 coding DNA: TGTGCCAGCAGTTTATCGACGCGGGAGATGGTGGAGACCCAGTACTTC. Its translation: CASSLSTREMVETQYF.

V and J are TRBV28 and TRBJ1-1, with 7 bases aligning to TRBD1. V shed 6 bases and J 0 bases; nucleotides not matched to a gene: 13. The CDR3 runs 17 residues. Germline loops: CDR1 MDHEN, CDR2 SYDVKM. Here the CDR3 DNA reads TGTGCCAGCAGCTCCTACGACAGGGCTGGGATGAACACTGAAGCTTTCTTT. Protein: CASSSYDRAGMNTEAFF.

The chain has TRBV2 and TRBJ1-1; D possibly corresponds to TRBD1 (6 bases). Trimming shortened V by 6 bases and J by 0 bases, and 14 bases separated the two germline ends. Germline assignment: CDR1 SNHLY and CDR2 FYNNEI. There are 15 residues in the CDR3. In nucleotides, the CDR3 is TGTGCCAGCAGCCTATCGACAGGACTGAACACTGAAGCTTTCTTT. Translation gives CASSLSTGLNTEAFF.

The V and J genes are TRBV7-2 and TRBJ2-1, with 8 bases fitting TRBD2. The CDR3 contains 14 residues. Germline V CDR1 and CDR2: SGHTA, FQGNSA. The V segment lost 5 bases and the J segment 8 bases; nucleotides outside the gene matches: 8. The CDR3 region is CASSPGTSIHEQFF. DNA of the CDR3: TGTGCCAGCAGCCCCGGGACTAGTATTCATGAGCAGTTCTTC.

This rearrangement joins TRBV10-1 to TRBJ2-7; D might be TRBD1 (6 bases). Germline V gene lookup returns CDR1 WNHNN and CDR2 SYGVQD (reference sequence). Deletions cut 8 bases from V and 2 bases from J, with 16 bases between. The CDR3 is 14 amino acids. The CDR3 nucleotides are TGCGCCAGCGCCGAGACAGGAACCCCCTACGAGCAGTACTTC. It translates to CASAETGTPYEQYF.

With regard to this clone: A single base separates this from a much larger clone, so it may be a read error. At the DNA level, this CDR3 is encoded by other sequences in the same sample as well. The chain is built from TRBV6-4 and TRBJ2-2, with 8 bases lining up with TRBD2. This CDR3 is 14 amino acids long. Germline V gives CDR1 MRHNA, CDR2 SNTAGT. This chain's CDR3 is CASSAGLETGELFF. The CDR3 coding sequence is TGTGCCAGCAGTGCGGGACTAGAGACCGGAGAGCTGTTTTTT.

This chain uses TRBV15 with TRBJ2-1; 7 bases match TRBD2. Per the germline V gene, CDR1 is LNHNV and CDR2 is YYDKDF (reference sequence). CDR3 length equals 13 residues. V was pared by 5 bases and J by 4 bases, with 2 bases of the junction left unmatched. CDR3 nucleotide sequence: TGTGCCACCAGCCCTAGCGGATACAATGAGCAGTTCTTC. Its protein is CATSPSGYNEQFF.

This clone was observed a few times. The genes are TRBV15 and TRBJ1-1, with D possibly TRBD1 on 6 matching bases. The V end lost 5 bases, the J end lost 4 bases, and 11 bases lay between the germline ends. CDR3 size: 13 residues. The V gene's germline CDR1 is LNHNV and CDR2 YYDKDF (reference sequence). CDR3 sequence reads: CATSETGATEAFF. The CDR3 coding sequence is TGTGCCACCAGCGAGACAGGTGCCACTGAAGCTTTCTTT.

The chain couples TRBV5-1 to TRBJ2-3; a weak D match, TRBD1 (6 bases). In germline, CDR1 is SGHRS, CDR2 YFSETQ. Deletions cut 1 base from V and 6 bases from J, with 9 bases between. This CDR3 comprises 13 residues. The DNA of the CDR3 is TGCGCCAGCAGCTTGACAGGGTTGGATACGCAGTATTTT. Amino acids: CASSLTGLDTQYF.

The chain recombines TRBV6-6 with TRBJ1-3; 7 nucleotides agree with TRBD1. V lost 4 bases to trimming and J lost 0 bases; unmatched junction nucleotides: 0. The CDR3 covers 14 residues. Looked up from germline, CDR1 is MNHNY and CDR2 is SVGAGI (reference sequence). CDR3 amino acids: CASSWDSSGNTIYF. CDR3 nucleotide sequence: TGTGCCAGCAGTTGGGACAGCTCTGGAAACACCATATATTTT.

The chain has TRBV27 and TRBJ1-1, with a tentative D call TRBD1 (5 bases). The CDR3 spans 14 residues. V lost 0 bases and J 5 bases, leaving 10 bases between the germline ends. Germline CDR1 and CDR2: MNHEY and SMNVEV (reference sequence). The CDR3 loop reads CASSLSTGVTEAFF. DNA for the CDR3: TGTGCCAGCAGTTTATCGACGGGGGTGACTGAAGCTTTCTTT.